Presented here are 21 T cell receptor beta chains from one specimen sequenced in a study of cytomegalovirus exposure and HLA in healthy donors. The study ran its PCR with 60 Vbeta and 13 Jbeta primers. Profiling relied on immunoSEQ multiplex PCR, and the TCRdb table lists in-frame clones only, not all of them. The sample lists about 200,000 clones, roughly 79% occurring once. The sequenced sample consisted of PBMCs. The receptors were gathered from a male donor in good health and CMV-seronegative.

The CDR3 bases are TGTGCCAGCAGCTCCCAGACCCGCAGGAAATCCTACGAGCAGTACTTC. This sequence encodes CASSSQTRRKSYEQYF. The chain combines TRBV7-2 with TRBJ2-7; D gene unclear. V shed 4 bases and J shed 1 base, with 17 bases lying between them. Germline CDR1 and CDR2: SGHTA and FQGNSA. There are 16 residues in the CDR3.

This rearrangement joins TRBV25-1 to TRBJ2-2, with D possibly matching TRBD2 (7 bases). The ends were cut back, 5 bases at V and 1 base at J, with 14 bases in the middle. The CDR3 length is 16 residues. Germline V gene lookup returns CDR1 MGHDK and CDR2 SYGVNS. In DNA form, the CDR3 reads TGTGCCAGCAGTAGGGAGGGGGGGCTGAACACCGGGGAGCTGTTTTTT. Amino acids: CASSREGGLNTGELFF.

This sequence joins TRBV9 and TRBJ2-2; 9 bases are a match to TRBD2. V lost 6 bases, J lost 6 bases, and 3 bases stayed unmatched. CDR1 is SGDLS and CDR2 is YYNGEE in the germline V gene. The CDR3 is 13 amino acids. The DNA for the CDR3 is TGTGCCAGCAATATAGCGGGGGCCGGGGAGCTGTTTTTT. Amino acids: CASNIAGAGELFF.

The genes are TRBV5-8 and TRBJ1-1, with a possible D match to TRBD1 (6 bases). Germline V gene data show CDR1 as SGHTS and CDR2 as YDEGEE. The CDR3 length is 15 residues. Trimming removed 4 bases from V and 1 base from J, with 14 bases in between. In DNA, the CDR3 is TGTGCCAGCAGCCCCCGGGGAGGGGGGAACACTGAAGCTTTCTTT. Encoded protein: CASSPRGGGNTEAFF.

The CDR3 region has the DNA TGTGCCAGCAAACCCGGCGGGAACACCGGGGAGCTGTTTTTT. Its translation is CASKPGGNTGELFF. The chain links TRBV25-1 to TRBJ2-2, with D unresolved. Trimming removed 7 bases at V and 1 base at J, with 10 bases between. The CDR3 spans 14 residues. Germline V gene data show CDR1 as MGHDK and CDR2 as SYGVNS.

This rearrangement joins TRBV9 to TRBJ1-4; D unclear. Germline V CDR1 and CDR2: SGDLS, YYNGEE. This CDR3 has 16 residues. Trimming removed 4 bases at V and 0 bases at J, with 13 bases between. The CDR3 loop reads CASSLTAVATNEKLFF. In DNA, the CDR3 is TGTGCCAGCAGCCTCACAGCCGTCGCAACTAATGAAAAACTGTTTTTT.

This rearrangement joins TRBV18 to TRBJ2-2; TRBD1 might be the D (6 bases). From germline, CDR1 is KGHSH and CDR2 LQKENI. The CDR3 has 15 amino acids. V was pared by 2 bases and J by 2 bases, with 9 bases between. The CDR3 DNA follows: TGTGCCAGCTCACCAAGACAGGTTAACACCGGGGAGCTGTTTTTT. This gives the protein CASSPRQVNTGELFF. Based on the CDR3 plus reference TRBV18 and TRBJ2-2, the full variable domain is NAGVMQNPRHLVRRRGQEARLRCSPMKGHSHVYWYRQLPEEGLKFMVYLQKENIIDESGMPKERFSAEFPKEGPSILRIQQVVRGDSAAYFCASSPRQVNTGELFFGEGSRLTVL.

This clone was observed once. The chain uses TRBV7-2 and TRBJ1-1, with 9 bases fitting TRBD1. CDR1 is SGHTA, CDR2 FQGNSA, per germline. The CDR3 spans 17 residues. Losses at the gene ends were 5 bases for V and 5 bases for J; bases not matched to a gene: 15. The CDR3 DNA follows: TGTGCCAGCAGCAGTCCGAGGGGACAGGGCTATTTGACTGAAGCTTTCTTT. Amino acid sequence: CASSSPRGQGYLTEAFF.

The chain is built from TRBV18 and TRBJ2-1; 15 nucleotides agree with TRBD2. The CDR3 is 16 residues long. The germline CDR1 and CDR2 sequences are KGHSH and LQKENI. Trimming removed 5 bases from V and 7 bases from J; junction bases left unmatched: 6. CDR3 in DNA: TGTGCCAGCTCAAGTGGACTAGCGGGGGGGCTAAATGAGCAGTTCTTC. Amino acids: CASSSGLAGGLNEQFF.

The chain couples TRBV7-2 to TRBJ2-3; 8 bases are shared with TRBD2. The CDR3 length is 16 residues. From germline, CDR1 is SGHTA and CDR2 FQGNSA. V lost 2 bases and J lost 4; bases outside the gene matches: 8. CDR3 protein: CASSLRPSGGPDTQYF. The CDR3 DNA sequence: TGTGCCAGCAGCTTACGGCCGAGCGGGGGTCCAGATACGCAGTATTTT.

The genes are TRBV28 and TRBJ1-2, with 7 bases aligning to TRBD1. CDR3 length equals 13 residues. Trimming removed 5 bases from V and 6 bases from J; junction bases left unmatched: 6. Germline CDR1 reads MDHEN; CDR2 reads SYDVKM. CDR3 coding DNA: TGTGCCAGCAGTGCCCCCCAGGGGGATGGCTACACCTTC. Translating it yields CASSAPQGDGYTF.

The chain couples TRBV25-1 to TRBJ1-3; D gene ambiguous. The germline gives CDR1 MGHDK, CDR2 SYGVNS. Between the trimmed V and J ends, which lost 2 bases and 2 bases, there was a span of 13 bases. This CDR3 has 16 residues. The CDR3 DNA reads TGTGCCAGCAGTGAAGTCGGGGAGCTCCCTGGAAACACCATATATTTT. Amino acid sequence: CASSEVGELPGNTIYF.

V is TRBV4-3 and J is TRBJ1-5, with TRBD1 as a possible D gene (6 bases). Germline assignment: CDR1 LGHNA and CDR2 YSLEER. CDR3 length: 17 residues. V gave up 3 bases and J gave up 4 bases, with 19 bases separating them. The DNA of the CDR3 is TGCGCCAGCAGCCATTCCGAGGACAGTCCAATGAATCAGCCCCAGCATTTT. Protein: CASSHSEDSPMNQPQHF.

J is TRBJ2-7 and V is TRBV10-3, with 7 nucleotides matching TRBD2. The V gene end was trimmed by 3 bases and the J gene end by 1 base; junction bases not matched to a gene: 3. CDR3 length: 14 amino acids. Germline CDR1 reads ENHRY; CDR2 reads SYGVKD. The CDR3 loop is CAISEVGGSYEQYF. The CDR3 bases are TGTGCCATCAGTGAAGTGGGAGGGTCCTACGAGCAGTACTTC.

The rearrangement links TRBV4-3 to TRBJ2-7; the match to TRBD1 covers 11 bases. Germline CDR1 LGHNA, CDR2 YSLEER. This CDR3 has 15 residues. The V and J ends lost 0 bases and 7 bases, in that order; junction bases with no gene match: 5. The CDR3 nucleotides are TGCGCCAGCAGCCAAGATCGGGACAGGGGGGATGAGCAGTACTTC. Translated: CASSQDRDRGDEQYF.

Only a few counts were recorded for this clone. The chain recombines TRBV6-1 with TRBJ2-5, with D possibly TRBD2 on 6 matching bases. The V gene's germline CDR1 is MNHNS and CDR2 SASEGT. The germline V and J ends were trimmed by 4 bases and 6 bases, with 15 bases remaining between them. The CDR3 has 14 amino acids. The CDR3 nucleotides are TGTGCCAGCAGTGTGGCCGCGGGGCTACAGACCCAGTACTTC. Translated: CASSVAAGLQTQYF.

The chain is built from TRBV27 and TRBJ1-1; D not resolved. The V gene's germline CDR1 is MNHEY and CDR2 SMNVEV (reference sequence). This CDR3 is built from 15 residues. V was cut by 0 bases and J by 1 base, with 9 bases left in between. As DNA, the CDR3 is TGTGCCAGCAGTTTATCCCGGGGAGCGAACACTGAAGCTTTCTTT. This encodes CASSLSRGANTEAFF.

This sequence joins TRBV5-1 and TRBJ1-4; D may be TRBD1 (5 bases). Germline CDR1 SGHRS, CDR2 YFSETQ. The CDR3 extends over 15 amino acids. Between the trimmed V and J ends, which lost 0 bases and 5 bases, there was a span of 11 bases. The DNA of the CDR3 is TGCGCCAGCAGCTTGGGGTCGGGGGGGAATGAAAAACTGTTTTTT. Translated, it gives CASSLGSGGNEKLFF.

Only a few counts were recorded for this clone. The chain couples TRBV7-2 to TRBJ2-3; tentative D call: TRBD1 (6 bases). V was pared by 5 bases and J by 12 bases, with 21 bases between. The CDR3 is made up of 14 amino acids. From germline, CDR1 is SGHTA and CDR2 FQGNSA. Here the CDR3 reads CASSAGVVAGAQYF. CDR3 DNA: TGTGCCAGCAGCGCAGGGGTGGTGGCAGGGGCCCAGTATTTT. The complete variable domain, with remaining parts taken from reference TRBV7-2 and TRBJ2-3, reads GAGVSQSPSNKVTEKGKDVELRCDPISGHTALYWYRQSLGQGLEFLIYFQGNSAPDKSGLPSDRFSAERTGGSVSTLTIQRTQQEDSAVYLCASSAGVVAGAQYFGPGTRLTVL.

This clone was recorded a few times. V and J are TRBV7-3 and TRBJ1-1; the match to TRBD1 covers 9 bases. Germline lookup yields CDR1 SGHTA and CDR2 FQGTGA. The junction had 5 bases not matched to a gene; V was cut back by 5 bases and J by 1 base. This CDR3 contains 15 residues. This CDR3 is CASSEQGAGNTEAFF. The CDR3 nucleotides read TGTGCCAGCAGCGAACAGGGGGCCGGGAACACTGAAGCTTTCTTT.

The chain uses TRBV28 and TRBJ2-7; TRBD1 aligns across 8 bases. From germline, CDR1 is MDHEN and CDR2 SYDVKM. The CDR3 runs 14 residues. The ends lost 9 bases at V and 1 base at J; junction bases unmatched: 8. CDR3 in DNA: TGTGCCAGTGCTAACGACAGGGGATCCTACGAGCAGTACTTC. It encodes CASANDRGSYEQYF.